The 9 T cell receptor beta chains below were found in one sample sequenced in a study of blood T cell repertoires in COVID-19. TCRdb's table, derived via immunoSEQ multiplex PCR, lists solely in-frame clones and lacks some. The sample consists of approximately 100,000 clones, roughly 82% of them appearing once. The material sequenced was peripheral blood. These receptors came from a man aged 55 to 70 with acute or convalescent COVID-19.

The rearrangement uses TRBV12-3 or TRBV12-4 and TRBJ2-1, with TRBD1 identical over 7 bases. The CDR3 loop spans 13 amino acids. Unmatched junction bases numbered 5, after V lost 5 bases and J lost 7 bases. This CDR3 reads CASSGDSLNEQFF. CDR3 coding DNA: TGTGCCAGCAGTGGGGACAGCTTAAATGAGCAGTTCTTC.

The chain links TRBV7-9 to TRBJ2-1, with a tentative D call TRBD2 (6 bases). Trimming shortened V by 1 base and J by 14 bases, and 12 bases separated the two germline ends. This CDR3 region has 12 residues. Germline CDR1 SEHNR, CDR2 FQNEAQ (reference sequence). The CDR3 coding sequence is TGTGCCAGCAGCTTAGATAGCGGCGGAGAGTTCTTC. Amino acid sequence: CASSLDSGGEFF. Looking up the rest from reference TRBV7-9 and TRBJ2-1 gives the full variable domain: DTGVSQNPRHKITKRGQNVTFRCDPISEHNRLYWYRQTLGQGPEFLTYFQNEAQLEKSRLLSDRFSAERPKGSFSTLEIQRTEQGDSAMYLCASSLDSGGEFFGPGTRLTVL.

The CDR3 sequence: CASSSQGSGANVLTF. The CDR3 nucleotides read TGTGCCAGCAGTTCACAGGGCTCTGGGGCCAACGTCCTGACTTTC. V and J are TRBV28 and TRBJ2-6; D perhaps matches TRBD1 (6 bases). CDR3 length: 15 residues. V was trimmed by 4 bases and J by 0 bases, leaving 7 bases between them. Looked up from germline, CDR1 is MDHEN and CDR2 is SYDVKM.

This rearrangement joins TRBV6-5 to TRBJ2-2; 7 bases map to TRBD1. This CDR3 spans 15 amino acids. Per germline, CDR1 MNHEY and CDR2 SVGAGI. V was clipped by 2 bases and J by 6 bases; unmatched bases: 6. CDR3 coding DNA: TGTGCCAGCAGTTACCAGGGGGTGGTCCCCGGGGAGCTGTTTTTT. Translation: CASSYQGVVPGELFF.

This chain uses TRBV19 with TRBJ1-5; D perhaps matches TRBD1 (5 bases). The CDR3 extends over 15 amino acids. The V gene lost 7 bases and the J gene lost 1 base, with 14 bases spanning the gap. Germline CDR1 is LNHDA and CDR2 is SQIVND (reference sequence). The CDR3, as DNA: TGTGCCAGTACCAGGGAGGGTTTGAGCAATCAGCCCCAGCATTTT. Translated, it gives CASTREGLSNQPQHF.

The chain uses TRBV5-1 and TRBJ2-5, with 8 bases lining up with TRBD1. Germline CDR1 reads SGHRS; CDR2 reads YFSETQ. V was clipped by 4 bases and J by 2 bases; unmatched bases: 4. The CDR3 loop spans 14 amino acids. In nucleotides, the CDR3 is TGCGCCAGCAGCCCCAGGACAGGGCAAGAGACCCAGTACTTC. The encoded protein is CASSPRTGQETQYF.

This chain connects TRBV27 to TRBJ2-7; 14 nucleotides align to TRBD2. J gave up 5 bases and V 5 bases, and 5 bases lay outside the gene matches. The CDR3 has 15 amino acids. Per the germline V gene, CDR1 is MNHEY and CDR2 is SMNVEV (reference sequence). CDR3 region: CASSGLAGGVHEQYF. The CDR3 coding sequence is TGTGCCAGCAGTGGACTAGCGGGAGGTGTACACGAGCAGTACTTC.

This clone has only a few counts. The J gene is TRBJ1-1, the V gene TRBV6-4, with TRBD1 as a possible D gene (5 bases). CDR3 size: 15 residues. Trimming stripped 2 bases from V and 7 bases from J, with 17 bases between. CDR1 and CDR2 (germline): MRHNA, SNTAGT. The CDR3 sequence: CASSDSQGSGNEAFF. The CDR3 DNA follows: TGTGCCAGCAGTGACAGTCAGGGCAGTGGTAATGAAGCTTTCTTT.

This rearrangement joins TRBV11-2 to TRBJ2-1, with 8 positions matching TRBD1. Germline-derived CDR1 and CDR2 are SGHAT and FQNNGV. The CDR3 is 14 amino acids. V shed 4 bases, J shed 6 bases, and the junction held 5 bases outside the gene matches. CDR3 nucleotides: TGTGCCAGCAGCTACCGGACAGGGTCCAATGAGCAGTTCTTC. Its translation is CASSYRTGSNEQFF.